This is a list of T cell receptor beta chains from one sample in a study of CD8+ T cells in alopecia areata. Profiling relied on immunoSEQ multiplex PCR, and the TCRdb table lists in-frame clones only, not all of them. In the table there are hundreds of thousands of clones, over 45% of which are singletons. The sequences come from CD4+ T cells sorted from blood, collected at week 24, from a patient treated with tofacitinib. The receptors derive from a human donor with alopecia areata. Both conserved end residues are part of each CDR3. The order of the fields is J gene, V gene, D gene, clone size, CDR3 DNA, CDR3 protein. The D gene is left open where the match is weak. Clone sizes are given selectively: once, few, many, or a class where the clone is expanded.

>TRBJ2-5|TRBV7-6|-|-
TGTGCCAGCAGCTTAGGTGGGGCTGGTCAAGAGACCCAGTACTTC
CASSLGGAGQETQYF
>TRBJ2-7|TRBV7-9|-|-
TGTGCCAGCAGCTCCCCGGGCTACGAGCAGTACTTC
CASSSPGYEQYF
>TRBJ1-6|TRBV28|-|-
TGTGCCAGCAGTCCCTCAGGACAGAATAATTCACCCCTCCACTTT
CASSPSGQNNSPLHF
>TRBJ2-5|TRBV25-1|-|-
TGTGCCAGCAGTGTGGGACTGAGCACGAAAGAGACCCAGTACTTC
CASSVGLSTKETQYF
>TRBJ1-5|TRBV29-1|-|few
TGCAGCGTACAGCTGACTTCAGGGGTTCAGCCCCAGCATTTT
CSVQLTSGVQPQHF
>TRBJ2-2|TRBV6-1|TRBD1|-
TGTGCCAGCAGTCACTGGACAGGGCGCACCGGGGAGCTGTTTTTT
CASSHWTGRTGELFF
>TRBJ2-6|TRBV30|-|-
TGTGCCACAGGGATGACCTCTGGGGCCAACGTCCTGACTTTC
CATGMTSGANVLTF
>TRBJ1-2|TRBV6-5|TRBD1|-
TGTGCCAGCCGGGACAGATTCTATGGCTACACCTTC
CASRDRFYGYTF
>TRBJ2-1|TRBV7-8|TRBD2|-
TGTGCCAGCAGCCCTCGGCGGGGGCTAGCGGGCAATGAGCAGTTCTTC
CASSPRRGLAGNEQFF
>TRBJ2-2|TRBV4-2|TRBD2|-
TGTGCCAGCAGCCAAGCCCCGCGCGGGAGATCGAACACCGGGGAGCTGTTTTTT
CASSQAPRGRSNTGELFF
>TRBJ1-1|TRBV29-1|-|-
TGCAGCGTCGGTGATAACACTGAAGCTTTCTTT
CSVGDNTEAFF
>TRBJ2-3|TRBV29-1|-|-
TGCAGCGTTAAACCCTTTTTGACAGATACGCAGTATTTT
CSVKPFLTDTQYF
>TRBJ1-2|TRBV5-1|-|-
TGCGCCAGCAGCGGCACTAACTATGGCTACACCTTC
CASSGTNYGYTF
>TRBJ2-7|TRBV5-4|TRBD1|-
TGTGCCAGCAGCACACAACAGGGACAGGGAATTCGCGAGCAGTACTTC
CASSTQQGQGIREQYF
>TRBJ2-7|TRBV6-6|TRBD1|-
TGTGCCAGCAGTCCCAGGACAGGCTCGGCCTGGAACGAGCAGTACTTC
CASSPRTGSAWNEQYF
>TRBJ1-4|TRBV4-1|TRBD1|once
TGCGCCAGCAGCTCAGGGACAGCCAACTGGGGTGAAAAACTGTTTTTT
CASSSGTANWGEKLFF
>TRBJ2-6|TRBV15|-|-
TGTGCCACCAGCAGACTTAATCAGGCGGCTGGGGCCAACGTCCTGACTTTC
CATSRLNQAAGANVLTF